A single sample gave rise to the 15 T cell receptor beta chains below, sequenced in a study of CD8+CD57+ T cells in acquired aplastic anemia. Patients sequenced had flow cytometry evidence of CD8+CD57+ cell expansion. Genomic DNA acted as the template from which TCR beta VDJ combination and CDR3 sequence profiling were carried out. TCRdb redid the calling of the reads with MiXCR, one entry per CDR3 protein. The sample consists of about 170,000 distinct CDR3 sequences, under 55% of them appearing once. The sequencing input was sorted CD4+, CD8+, or CD8+CD57+ T cells (not recorded which) from PBMCs. These TCRs come from a human donor with aplastic anemia.

This clonotype showed up just a few times. CDR3 amino acids: CASTQRGTDTQYF. The CDR3 DNA is TGTGCCAGCACTCAGCGGGGGACAGATACGCAGTATTTT. This chain joins TRBV7-2 and TRBJ2-3, with TRBD2 identical over 8 bases. CDR1 is SGHTA, CDR2 FQGNSA, per germline. The CDR3 loop spans 13 amino acids. Trimming took 7 bases from V and 3 from J; bases not matched to a gene: 3.

Turning to this clonotype: Without the conserved terminal phenylalanine or tryptophan, this CDR3 likely stems from a read error. The chain employs TRBV29-1 and TRBJ2-1; TRBD1 aligns across 9 bases. The trim removed 5 bases at V and 5 bases at J, leaving 7 bases unmatched. The CDR3 covers 14 residues. Germline V gene sequence: CDR1 SQVTM, CDR2 ANQGSEA. The CDR3 region has the DNA TGCAGCGTTAGTTGGACAGGGGTCGACAATGAGCAGTTCATC. Translation gives CSVSWTGVDNEQFI.

This clonotype showed up many times. Here the CDR3 DNA reads TGCGCCAGCAGCCTTATCACGGGGACAGGGGTTCCCTACGAGCAGTACTTC. Residues: CASSLITGTGVPYEQYF. This chain uses TRBV4-1 with TRBJ2-7, with 10 nucleotides matching TRBD1. Losses at the gene ends were 4 bases for V and 2 bases for J; bases not matched to a gene: 11. Germline CDR1 and CDR2: MGHRA and YSYEKL. The CDR3 consists of 17 residues.

The chain employs TRBV10-3 and TRBJ2-7, with 9 nucleotides matching TRBD2. CDR1 is ENHRY and CDR2 is SYGVKD in the germline V gene. The CDR3 is made up of 14 amino acids. V lost 7 bases to trimming and J lost 4 bases; unmatched junction nucleotides: 8. This chain's CDR3 is CAITVLAGLYEQYF. CDR3 bases: TGTGCCATCACCGTTCTAGCGGGGTTGTACGAGCAGTACTTC.

The chain couples TRBV5-1 to TRBJ2-7; 10 positions match TRBD2. Germline values: CDR1 SGHRS, CDR2 YFSETQ. The J segment lost 2 bases and the V segment lost 4 bases, leaving 6 bases of the junction unmatched. CDR3 length: 15 amino acids. The CDR3 loop is CASSVTSGGAYEQYF. The CDR3 DNA is TGCGCCAGCAGCGTAACAAGCGGGGGGGCCTACGAGCAGTACTTC.

The rearrangement joins TRBV7-9 to TRBJ1-1; D possibly corresponds to TRBD1 (6 bases). V was cut by 5 bases and J by 1 base, with 14 bases left in between. CDR1 and CDR2 (germline): SEHNR, FQNEAQ (reference sequence). The length of the CDR3 is 15 residues. CDR3 DNA sequence: TGTGCCAGCAGCACTGGACAGTCCCGGAACACTGAAGCTTTCTTT. Translation gives CASSTGQSRNTEAFF.

This clonotype was detected ten times or more. This chain links TRBV24-1 with TRBJ1-2, with 8 positions matching TRBD1. Trimming cost V 9 bases and J 5 bases; bases outside gene matches: 7. Germline V gene sequence: CDR1 KGHDR, CDR2 SFDVKD. This CDR3 is built from 13 residues. CDR3: CATWGQDDYGYTF. The CDR3 DNA reads TGTGCCACCTGGGGACAGGATGATTATGGCTACACCTTC.

This clonotype has a count of ten or more. V usage is TRBV10-3 and J usage is TRBJ1-3; D not certain. CDR3 length equals 15 residues. Trimming stripped 0 bases from V and 0 bases from J, with 6 bases between. Germline lookup yields CDR1 ENHRY and CDR2 SYGVKD. This chain's CDR3 is CAISESASSGNTIYF. CDR3 nucleotide sequence: TGTGCCATCAGTGAGTCGGCGAGCTCTGGAAACACCATATATTTT.

At least ten counts were recorded for this clonotype. The genes are TRBV9 and TRBJ1-5, with D maybe TRBD1 (6 bases). V lost 5 bases and J lost 2, with 14 bases in between. Germline V gene data show CDR1 as SGDLS and CDR2 as YYNGEE. The CDR3 spans 15 residues. The CDR3 is CASSWGDTGNQPQHF. Written as DNA, the CDR3 is TGTGCCAGCAGTTGGGGGGACACGGGCAATCAGCCCCAGCATTTT.

The chain couples TRBV11-2 to TRBJ2-2; D uncertain. The CDR3 contains 16 residues. CDR1 and CDR2 from the germline V gene are SGHAT and FQNNGV. V lost 2 bases and J lost 5, with 15 bases in between. The CDR3 DNA reads TGTGCCAGCAGCTTACTCACGGCTCGATGGACCGGGGAGCTGTTTTTT. It encodes CASSLLTARWTGELFF.

A note on this clonotype: Mismatch with germline at one junction end may stem from a read error. The genes are TRBV7-2 and TRBJ2-7; D gene unclear. CDR1 SGHTA and CDR2 FQGNSA come from the germline V gene. The CDR3 runs 13 residues. CDR3 bases: TGTGCCAGCAGCTTAGACAGCTCCTACGAGCAGTGCTTC. Translated, it gives CASSLDSSYEQCF.

This clonotype was seen ten or more times. The J gene is TRBJ1-2, the V gene TRBV5-5; 7 bases fit TRBD1. CDR1 SGHKS and CDR2 YYEKEE come from the germline V gene (reference sequence). The CDR3 totals 15 residues. The trim removed 4 bases at V and 2 bases at J, leaving 8 bases unmatched. CDR3 sequence: CASSRRQGENYGYTF. CDR3 DNA: TGTGCCAGCAGCCGGAGACAGGGAGAAAACTATGGCTACACCTTC.

V and J are TRBV19 and TRBJ1-2; tentatively, D is TRBD1 (6 bases). Deletions cut 3 bases from V and 6 bases from J, with 11 bases between. This CDR3 is built from 13 residues. In germline, CDR1 is LNHDA, CDR2 SQIVND (reference sequence). CDR3 nucleotides: TGTGCCAGTAGTATGGGGGCGGTAAATGGCTACACCTTC. Encoded protein: CASSMGAVNGYTF.

In this sample, this clonotype turned up once. The chain recombines TRBV6-1 with TRBJ2-1; a weak D match, TRBD2 (7 bases). Germline V lookup: CDR1 MNHNS, CDR2 SASEGT. CDR3 length: 13 residues. V dropped 8 bases and J dropped 9 bases, with 17 bases sitting between them. The CDR3 here is CASVGGGLVEQFF. CDR3 DNA: TGTGCCAGCGTTGGCGGGGGCCTAGTTGAGCAGTTCTTC.

This clonotype has a handful of counts. The V and J genes are TRBV11-1 and TRBJ2-3, with 14 bases identical to TRBD2. The CDR3 is 18 residues long. The V gene end was trimmed by 4 bases and the J gene end by 0 bases; junction bases not matched to a gene: 6. Germline CDR1 SGHAT, CDR2 FQDESV (reference sequence). CDR3 region: CASSYGLAGGASTDTQYF. CDR3 nucleotides: TGTGCCAGCAGCTATGGACTAGCGGGGGGCGCTAGCACAGATACGCAGTATTTT.